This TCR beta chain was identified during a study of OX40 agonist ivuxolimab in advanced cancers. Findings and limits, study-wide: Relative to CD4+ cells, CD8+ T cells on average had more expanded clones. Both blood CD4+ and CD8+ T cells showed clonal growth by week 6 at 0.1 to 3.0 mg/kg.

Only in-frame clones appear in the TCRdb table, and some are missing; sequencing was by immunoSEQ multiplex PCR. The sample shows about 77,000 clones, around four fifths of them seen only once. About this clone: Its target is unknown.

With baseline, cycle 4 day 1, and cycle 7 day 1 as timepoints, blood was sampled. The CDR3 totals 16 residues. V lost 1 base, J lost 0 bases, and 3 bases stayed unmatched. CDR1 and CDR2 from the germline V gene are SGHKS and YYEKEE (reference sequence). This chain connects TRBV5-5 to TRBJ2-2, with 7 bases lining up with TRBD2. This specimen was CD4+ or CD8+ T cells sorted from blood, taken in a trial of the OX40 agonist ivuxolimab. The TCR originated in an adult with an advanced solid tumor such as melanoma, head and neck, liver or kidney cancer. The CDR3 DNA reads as TGTGCCAGCAGCTTGAGTCTAGCGGCGAACACCGGGGAGCTGTTTTTT. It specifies CASSLSLAANTGELFF.